The 30 T cell receptor beta chains listed next were all sequenced from one sample in a study of PD-1 blockade in classical Hodgkin lymphoma. Measured with immunoSEQ multiplex PCR; TCRdb has only the in-frame clones, and not every one. In the table there are tens of thousands of clones, approximately 90% of which are singletons. Time point meaning: cycle 4 day 1 (C4D1), after around six weeks of nivolumab. Every patient had relapsed following autologous stem cell transplantation, and cohorts differed in brentuximab vedotin exposure. With magnetic negative selection, CD4+ T cells were purified from PBMCs that had been thawed. The sample consisted of CD4+ T cells from blood, taken before the fourth cycle of nivolumab. The receptors here all came from a human donor with classical Hodgkin lymphoma.

This chain uses TRBV28 with TRBJ2-7, with 11 bases aligning to TRBD2. J lost 4 bases, V lost 6 bases, and 8 bases had no gene match. The CDR3 sequence is 15 residues long. CDR1 is MDHEN and CDR2 is SYDVKM in the germline V gene. CDR3 region: CASRPQPSGGYEQYF. The DNA of the CDR3 is TGTGCCAGCAGACCCCAACCTAGCGGGGGGTACGAGCAGTACTTC.

The chain uses TRBV7-2 and TRBJ2-5, with 11 positions matching TRBD2. The germline gives CDR1 SGHTA, CDR2 FQGNSA. The CDR3 covers 16 residues. Trimming took 5 bases from V and 4 from J; bases not matched to a gene: 9. CDR3 in DNA: TGTGCCAGCAGCCGCCGAAGACTAGCGGGGACAGAGACCCAGTACTTC. It is translated as CASSRRRLAGTETQYF.

The V gene is TRBV7-2, the J gene TRBJ2-1; D may be TRBD2 (6 bases). The germline gives CDR1 SGHTA, CDR2 FQGNSA. Between the trimmed V and J ends, which lost 1 base and 2 bases, there was a span of 9 bases. The CDR3 extends over 15 amino acids. This chain's CDR3 is CASSLVSGTYNEQFF. For the CDR3, the DNA is TGTGCCAGCAGCTTAGTTAGCGGCACCTACAATGAGCAGTTCTTC. Drawing the rest from reference TRBV7-2 and TRBJ2-1, the complete variable domain is GAGVSQSPSNKVTEKGKDVELRCDPISGHTALYWYRQSLGQGLEFLIYFQGNSAPDKSGLPSDRFSAERTGGSVSTLTIQRTQQEDSAVYLCASSLVSGTYNEQFFGPGTRLTVL.

The CDR3 region is CASSLSSGRSETQYF. The CDR3 DNA sequence: TGTGCCAGCAGCTTGAGTAGCGGGAGGTCAGAGACCCAGTACTTC. V usage is TRBV7-7 and J usage is TRBJ2-5, with 10 nucleotides matching TRBD2. This CDR3 has 15 residues. Germline CDR1 reads SSHAT; CDR2 reads FNYEAQ (reference sequence). V gave up 3 bases and J gave up 4 bases; unmatched junction bases: 5.

The chain's CDR3 is CASSGDWDEQYF. DNA of the CDR3: TGTGCCAGCAGTGGGGACTGGGACGAGCAGTACTTC. The rearrangement joins TRBV2 to TRBJ2-7; TRBD2 might be the D (6 bases). CDR3 length: 12 amino acids. With 4 bases removed from V and 5 bases from J, the gap between germline ends came to 9 bases. CDR1 is SNHLY, CDR2 FYNNEI, per germline.

The chain carries TRBV5-1 and TRBJ2-7; perhaps D is TRBD1 or TRBD2 (5 bases each). Looked up from germline, CDR1 is SGHRS and CDR2 is YFSETQ. The length of the CDR3 is 14 residues. V was cut by 2 bases and J by 2 bases, with 11 bases left in between. The CDR3 DNA is TGCGCCAGCAGCTTAGGGACGGAGCCCTACGAGCAGTACTTC. Translated: CASSLGTEPYEQYF.

The rearrangement joins TRBV29-1 to TRBJ2-7; TRBD1 is a possible D gene (6 bases). CDR1 and CDR2 from the germline V gene are SQVTM and ANQGSEA. This CDR3 contains 13 residues. Trimming took 3 bases from V and 0 from J, leaving 9 bases between them. The CDR3 loop reads CSVDGTSSYEQYF. The CDR3 DNA follows: TGCAGCGTTGATGGGACAAGCTCCTACGAGCAGTACTTC.

The chain has TRBV27 and TRBJ2-3, with 9 bases matching TRBD2. The length of the CDR3 is 14 residues. Germline V lookup: CDR1 MNHEY, CDR2 SMNVEV (reference sequence). J gave up 3 bases and V 10 bases, and 8 bases lay outside the gene matches. CDR3 amino acids: CATTGRGGTDTQYF. The CDR3 nucleotides are TGTGCCACCACGGGGCGGGGGGGAACAGATACGCAGTATTTT.

CDR3 sequence (DNA): TGTGCCAGCAGTCCTGGACTAGCGGGAGGGCCATTGGCCTATGAGCAGTTCTTC. Translated, it gives CASSPGLAGGPLAYEQFF. The rearrangement joins TRBV28 to TRBJ2-1; 15 bases fit TRBD2. Germline assignment: CDR1 MDHEN and CDR2 SYDVKM. J gave up 8 bases and V 5 bases, and 13 bases lay outside the gene matches. The CDR3 loop spans 18 amino acids. Full variable domain (rest looked up from reference TRBV28 and TRBJ2-1): DVKVTQSSRYLVKRTGEKVFLECVQDMDHENMFWYRQDPGLGLRLIYFSYDVKMKEKGDIPEGYSVSREKKERFSLILESASTNQTSMYLCASSPGLAGGPLAYEQFFGPGTRLTVL.

The chain joins TRBV5-1 to TRBJ2-5; either TRBD1 or TRBD2 may supply D (6 bases each). The germline V gene has CDR1 SGHRS and CDR2 YFSETQ. The germline V and J ends were trimmed by 0 bases and 2 bases, with 14 bases remaining between them. The CDR3 has 16 residues. The CDR3 DNA is TGCGCCAGCAGCTTGGAGGGGCAGGGGAGGCAAGAGACCCAGTACTTC. It yields the protein CASSLEGQGRQETQYF.

This clone was recorded only once. This chain joins TRBV27 and TRBJ2-7; D is possibly TRBD1 or TRBD2 (5 bases each). The CDR3 loop spans 14 amino acids. V was clipped by 4 bases and J by 9 bases, with 19 bases between them. Germline-derived CDR1 and CDR2 are MNHEY and SMNVEV (reference sequence). The CDR3 loop reads CASSSGTEGLWQYF. The CDR3 DNA is TGTGCCAGCAGTTCCGGGACGGAAGGTCTATGGCAGTACTTC.

This chain's CDR3 is CASSQDRGNQPQHF. The CDR3 DNA is TGTGCCAGCAGTCAGGACAGGGGGAATCAGCCCCAGCATTTT. The J gene is TRBJ1-5, the V gene TRBV28; 10 bases map to TRBD1. The V gene's germline CDR1 is MDHEN and CDR2 SYDVKM. The CDR3 totals 14 residues. The trim removed 5 bases at V and 4 bases at J, leaving 2 bases unmatched. The full variable domain, in which reference TRBV28 and TRBJ1-5 provide the parts outside the CDR3, is DVKVTQSSRYLVKRTGEKVFLECVQDMDHENMFWYRQDPGLGLRLIYFSYDVKMKEKGDIPEGYSVSREKKERFSLILESASTNQTSMYLCASSQDRGNQPQHFGDGTRLSIL.

V gene TRBV4-2 combines with J gene TRBJ1-6; D unresolved. Germline CDR1 LGHNA, CDR2 YNFKEQ. This CDR3 is 14 amino acids long. Trimming removed 0 bases from V and 5 bases from J, with 5 bases in between. This CDR3 is CASSQDRNNSPLHF. The CDR3 coding sequence is TGTGCCAGCAGCCAAGACAGGAATAATTCACCCCTCCACTTT.

The chain combines TRBV10-3 with TRBJ2-3; 8 bases fit TRBD2. The germline CDR1 and CDR2 sequences are ENHRY and SYGVKD. V lost 7 bases, J lost 0 bases, and 3 bases stayed unmatched. This CDR3 is built from 14 residues. The CDR3, as DNA: TGTGCCATCACAGCGGGGGCTAGCACAGATACGCAGTATTTT. Translating it yields CAITAGASTDTQYF.

The chain is built from TRBV11-3 and TRBJ2-1, with D tentatively TRBD2 (5 bases). CDR1 and CDR2 from the germline V gene are SGHNT and YENEEA. V was cut by 0 bases and J by 8 bases, with 8 bases left in between. The CDR3 consists of 13 residues. Here the CDR3 DNA reads TGTGCCAGCAGCTTAGATCTGGAGGATGAGCAGTTCTTC. This gives the protein CASSLDLEDEQFF.

This sequence joins TRBV6-4 and TRBJ2-1; 9 bases map to TRBD2. Per germline, CDR1 MRHNA and CDR2 SNTAGT. CDR3 length equals 15 residues. Trimming at V came to 1 base and at J to 6 bases, leaving 4 bases not matched to a gene. The CDR3 protein is CASSDLLAGPNEQFF. CDR3 bases: TGTGCCAGCAGTGACTTGCTAGCGGGACCCAATGAGCAGTTCTTC.

The gene calls are TRBV5-1 and TRBJ2-5; D may be TRBD1 (6 bases). The V gene's germline CDR1 is SGHRS and CDR2 YFSETQ. Deletions cut 0 bases from V and 4 bases from J, with 10 bases between. The CDR3 has 14 residues. The chain's CDR3 is CASSLGQVAETQYF. The CDR3 nucleotides are TGCGCCAGCAGCTTGGGACAGGTAGCAGAGACCCAGTACTTC.

The chain is built from TRBV6-5 and TRBJ1-3; TRBD1 is a possible D gene (5 bases). The CDR3 covers 16 residues. V was trimmed by 0 bases and J by 0 bases, leaving 9 bases between them. Per the germline V gene, CDR1 is MNHEY and CDR2 is SVGAGI. The CDR3 sequence: CASSYSGQNSGNTIYF. Here the CDR3 DNA reads TGTGCCAGCAGTTACTCGGGGCAGAACTCTGGAAACACCATATATTTT.

This clone came up once. V usage is TRBV5-4 and J usage is TRBJ1-5; tentatively, D is TRBD1 (5 bases). Germline-derived CDR1 and CDR2 are SGHNT and YYREEE (reference sequence). V was trimmed by 2 bases and J by 10 bases, leaving 13 bases between them. The CDR3 length is 13 residues. This CDR3 is CASSLAGQRPQHF. The DNA of the CDR3 is TGTGCCAGCAGCTTAGCAGGGCAGAGACCCCAGCATTTT.

The chain is built from TRBV10-3 and TRBJ2-1, with D possibly called TRBD1 or TRBD2 (5 bases each). Germline CDR1 and CDR2: ENHRY and SYGVKD. The CDR3 sequence is 15 residues long. The germline V and J ends were trimmed by 6 bases and 6 bases, with 18 bases remaining between them. The DNA for the CDR3 is TGTGCCATCAGCGAGGGGCCCAATAAGGGCAATGAGCAGTTCTTC. It codes for CAISEGPNKGNEQFF.

This clone has only a few counts. J is TRBJ1-6 and V is TRBV10-1, with a weak D call TRBD1 (5 bases). Trimming took off 8 bases at V and 0 bases at J, with 17 bases between the two ends. CDR3 length equals 17 residues. From germline, CDR1 is WNHNN and CDR2 SYGVQD (reference sequence). The CDR3 sequence is CASLNRGVISYNSPLHF. The CDR3 region has the DNA TGCGCCAGCCTGAATCGGGGGGTGATCTCCTATAATTCACCCCTCCACTTT.

The V and J genes are TRBV5-1 and TRBJ2-7; D not resolved. The V gene lost 3 bases and the J gene lost 0 bases, with 7 bases spanning the gap. Germline CDR1 reads SGHRS; CDR2 reads YFSETQ. This CDR3 region has 13 residues. The CDR3 DNA reads TGCGCCAGCAGCTCGGACCCCTCCTACGAGCAGTACTTC. Its translation is CASSSDPSYEQYF.

The J gene is TRBJ2-1, the V gene TRBV7-3, with 7 bases fitting TRBD2. Looked up from germline, CDR1 is SGHTA and CDR2 is FQGTGA. The CDR3 totals 13 residues. Germline trimming cut 5 bases from V and 5 bases from J; bases unmatched to any gene: 3. The CDR3 here is CASSPGLNNEQFF. The CDR3 coding sequence is TGTGCCAGCAGCCCGGGACTAAACAATGAGCAGTTCTTC.

In DNA, the CDR3 is TGTGCCAGTACCCCAACCCTACTGTTCCGGGACGCATACGAGCAGTACTTC. Its translation is CASTPTLLFRDAYEQYF. The J gene is TRBJ2-7, the V gene TRBV19; D tentatively reads TRBD1 or TRBD2 (5 bases each). Per germline, CDR1 LNHDA and CDR2 SQIVND (reference sequence). The CDR3 is 17 residues long. Trimming removed 7 bases at V and 4 bases at J, with 26 bases between.

The rearrangement uses TRBV29-1 and TRBJ2-5; 7 nucleotides agree with TRBD1. Germline CDR1 and CDR2: SQVTM and ANQGSEA. V shed 5 bases, J shed 5 bases, and the junction held 5 bases outside the gene matches. The CDR3 extends over 12 amino acids. The CDR3 DNA sequence: TGCAGCGTTCGACAGGGAACGGAGACCCAGTACTTC. Translation: CSVRQGTETQYF.

The chain has TRBV18 and TRBJ2-2; D is uncertain. CDR3 size: 14 residues. Germline lookup yields CDR1 KGHSH and CDR2 LQKENI. V was clipped by 3 bases and J by 6 bases, with 11 bases between them. The CDR3 sequence is CASSPTSSSGELFF. The DNA for the CDR3 is TGTGCCAGCTCACCGACCTCTAGTTCCGGGGAGCTGTTTTTT. Full variable domain (remainder filled in from reference TRBV18 and TRBJ2-2): NAGVMQNPRHLVRRRGQEARLRCSPMKGHSHVYWYRQLPEEGLKFMVYLQKENIIDESGMPKERFSAEFPKEGPSILRIQQVVRGDSAAYFCASSPTSSSGELFFGEGSRLTVL.

The chain combines TRBV5-1 with TRBJ2-3; D is possibly TRBD2 (6 bases). The CDR3 has 15 amino acids. V was clipped by 3 bases and J by 0 bases, with 11 bases between them. CDR1 and CDR2 from the germline V gene are SGHRS and YFSETQ. The chain's CDR3 is CASSYQGLSTDTQYF. In nucleotides, the CDR3 is TGCGCCAGCAGCTACCAGGGACTTAGCACAGATACGCAGTATTTT.

This clone showed up just a few times. The chain carries TRBV2 and TRBJ2-7; D might be TRBD2 (6 bases). CDR1 is SNHLY, CDR2 FYNNEI, per germline. V was shortened by 8 bases and J by 5 bases, with 13 bases between the two germline ends. The CDR3 is 12 residues long. CDR3: CASGTWENEQYF. The CDR3 DNA sequence: TGTGCCAGCGGGACTTGGGAGAACGAGCAGTACTTC.

This chain links TRBV5-1 with TRBJ1-1, with D maybe TRBD1 (6 bases). This CDR3 region has 14 residues. Trimming pared 5 bases from V and 2 bases from J, leaving 13 bases between. Germline CDR1 SGHRS, CDR2 YFSETQ. The CDR3 DNA reads as TGCGCCAGCAGATCTAACAGGGCCAACACTGAAGCTTTCTTT. It translates to CASRSNRANTEAFF.

This clone has more than one count but fewer than ten. The rearrangement joins TRBV6-5 to TRBJ2-1; D gene uncertain. The CDR3 covers 15 residues. CDR1 and CDR2 from the germline V gene are MNHEY and SVGAGI. The V gene lost 2 bases and the J gene lost 0 bases, with 8 bases spanning the gap. CDR3 protein: CASSYTVDSYNEQFF. CDR3 coding DNA: TGTGCCAGCAGTTACACGGTTGACTCCTACAATGAGCAGTTCTTC.